This TCR beta chain was obtained from a study of T cells in Graves' hyperthyroidism and ophthalmopathy. CDR3 size: 13 residues. V was shortened by 7 bases and J by 4 bases, with 12 bases between the two germline ends. Per germline, CDR1 SGHRS and CDR2 YFSETQ. A NOSPECS grade of at least 4, a Clinical Activity Score of at least 3 and duration under 3 months were recorded in ophthalmopathy patients. A remark on this clonotype: Its cognate antigen is unknown. This may arise from a read error, as a much more abundant clone is one base away.

Study-wide results and caveats: Expanded thyroid clonotypes (above 0.001) were mostly also found in blood.

RNA transcripts provided the source from which TCR beta CDR3 regions were amplified. Using the HTBI primer set, a first-round RT-PCR was run on the TCR CDR3. TCRdb used MiXCR to reprocess the multiplex PCR reads, holding one entry per CDR3 protein. The data hold approximately 380,000 distinct CDR3 sequences, with less than 20% observed a single time. The V and J genes are TRBV5-1 and TRBJ2-1; D gene unclear. This receptor was identified in a man between 18 and 29 years old with Graves' ophthalmopathy. The material sequenced was blood. CDR3 sequence reads: CASGPKEYNEQFF. CDR3 bases: TGCGCCAGCGGCCCAAAGGAATACAATGAGCAGTTCTTC.